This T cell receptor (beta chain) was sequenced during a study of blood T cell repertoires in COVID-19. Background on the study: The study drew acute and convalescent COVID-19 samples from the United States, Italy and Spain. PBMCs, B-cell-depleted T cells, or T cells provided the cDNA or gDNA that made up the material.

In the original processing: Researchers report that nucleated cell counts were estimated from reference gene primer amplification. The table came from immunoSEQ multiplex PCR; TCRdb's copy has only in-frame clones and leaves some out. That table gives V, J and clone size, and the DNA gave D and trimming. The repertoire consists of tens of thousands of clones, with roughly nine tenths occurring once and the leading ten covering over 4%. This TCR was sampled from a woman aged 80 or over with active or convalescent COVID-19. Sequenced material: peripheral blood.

This CDR3 reads CASSMGQIQYQPQHF. The CDR3 DNA is TGTGCCAGTAGTATGGGGCAGATTCAATATCAGCCCCAGCATTTT. The chain couples TRBV19 to TRBJ1-5; a weak D match, TRBD1 (5 bases). The germline V gene has CDR1 LNHDA and CDR2 SQIVND (reference sequence). Between the trimmed V and J ends, which lost 3 bases and 5 bases, there was a span of 14 bases. CDR3 size: 15 residues.